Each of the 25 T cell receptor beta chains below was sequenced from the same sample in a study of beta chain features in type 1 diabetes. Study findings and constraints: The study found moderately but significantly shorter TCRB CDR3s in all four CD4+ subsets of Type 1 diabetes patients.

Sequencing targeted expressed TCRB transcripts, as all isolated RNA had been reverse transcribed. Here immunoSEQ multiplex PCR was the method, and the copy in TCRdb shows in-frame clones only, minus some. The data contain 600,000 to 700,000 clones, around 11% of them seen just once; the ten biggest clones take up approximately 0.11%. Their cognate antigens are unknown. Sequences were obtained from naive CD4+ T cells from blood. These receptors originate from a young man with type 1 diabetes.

The chain's CDR3 is CASREGYNSPLHF. For the CDR3, the DNA is TGTGCCAGCAGAGAGGGGTACAATTCACCCCTCCACTTT. The chain employs TRBV7-2 and TRBJ1-6; D may be TRBD1 (5 bases). Trimming removed 6 bases from V and 7 bases from J, with 10 bases in between. CDR3 size: 13 residues. The germline gives CDR1 SGHTA, CDR2 FQGNSA.

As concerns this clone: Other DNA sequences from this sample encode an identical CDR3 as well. The CDR3 DNA sequence: TGCGCCAGCAGCTTATCTAGCGGTTCCTACGAGCAGTACTTC. Protein product: CASSLSSGSYEQYF. This sequence joins TRBV5-1 and TRBJ2-7, with 7 bases matching TRBD2. V gave up 2 bases and J gave up 1 base; unmatched junction bases: 3. The germline V gene has CDR1 SGHRS and CDR2 YFSETQ. This CDR3 has 14 amino acids. Full variable domain (outside the CDR3, taken from reference TRBV5-1 and TRBJ2-7): KAGVTQTPRYLIKTRGQQVTLSCSPISGHRSVSWYQQTPGQGLQFLFEYFSETQRNKGNFPGRFSGRQFSNSRSEMNVSTLELGDSALYLCASSLSSGSYEQYFGPGTRLTVT.

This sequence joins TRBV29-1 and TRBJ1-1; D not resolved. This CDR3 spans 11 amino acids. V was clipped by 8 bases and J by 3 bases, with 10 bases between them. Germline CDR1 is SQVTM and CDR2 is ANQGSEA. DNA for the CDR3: TGCAGCACCCGGGGAGACACTGAAGCTTTCTTT. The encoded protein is CSTRGDTEAFF.

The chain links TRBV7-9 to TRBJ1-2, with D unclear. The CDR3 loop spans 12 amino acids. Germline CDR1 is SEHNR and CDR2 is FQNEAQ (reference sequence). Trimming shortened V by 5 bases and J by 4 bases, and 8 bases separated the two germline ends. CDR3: CASSPDGYGYTF. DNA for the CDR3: TGTGCCAGCAGCCCGGATGGCTATGGCTACACCTTC.

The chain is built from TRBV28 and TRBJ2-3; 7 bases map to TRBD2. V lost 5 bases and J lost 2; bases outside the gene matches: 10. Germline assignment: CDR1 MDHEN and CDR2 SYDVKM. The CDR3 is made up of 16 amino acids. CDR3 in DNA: TGTGCCAGCAGTCTTGGACTAGTAGTCCTCACAGATACGCAGTATTTT. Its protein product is CASSLGLVVLTDTQYF.

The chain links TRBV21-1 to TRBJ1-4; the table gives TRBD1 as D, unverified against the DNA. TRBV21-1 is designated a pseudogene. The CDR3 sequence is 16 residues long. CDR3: CASSKVRTGPNEKLFF. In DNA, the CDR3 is TGTGCCAGCAGCAAAGTGAGGACAGGACCGAATGAAAAACTGTTTTTT.

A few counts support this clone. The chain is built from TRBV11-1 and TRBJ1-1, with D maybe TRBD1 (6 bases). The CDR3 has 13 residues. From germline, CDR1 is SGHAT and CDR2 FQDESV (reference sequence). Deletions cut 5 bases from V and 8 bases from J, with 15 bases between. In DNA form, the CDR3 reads TGTGCCAGCAGCGAAGACAGGTACGGGGAAGCTTTCTTT. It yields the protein CASSEDRYGEAFF.

CDR3 sequence reads: CASSSAGANVLTF. CDR3 DNA: TGTGCCAGCAGTTCCGCTGGGGCCAACGTCCTGACTTTC. This rearrangement joins TRBV6-5 to TRBJ2-6; no reliable D call. CDR3 size: 13 residues. V lost 4 bases and J lost 2, with 3 bases in between. Germline lookup yields CDR1 MNHEY and CDR2 SVGAGI.

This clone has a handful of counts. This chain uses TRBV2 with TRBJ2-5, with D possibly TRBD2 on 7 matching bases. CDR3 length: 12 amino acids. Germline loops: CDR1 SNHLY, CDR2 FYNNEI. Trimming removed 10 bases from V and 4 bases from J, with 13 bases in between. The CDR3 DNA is TGTGCCACCCACAGGGAGGGAGAGACCCAGTACTTC. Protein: CATHREGETQYF.

DNA for the CDR3: TGTGCCAGCAGCGTAGGCGGGCAGGGACTTTATAATTCACCCCTCCACTTT. It translates to CASSVGGQGLYNSPLHF. This chain uses TRBV9 with TRBJ1-6, with D perhaps matching TRBD1 (5 bases). Germline V gene lookup returns CDR1 SGDLS and CDR2 YYNGEE. V was cut by 0 bases and J by 4 bases, with 14 bases left in between. This CDR3 is built from 17 residues.

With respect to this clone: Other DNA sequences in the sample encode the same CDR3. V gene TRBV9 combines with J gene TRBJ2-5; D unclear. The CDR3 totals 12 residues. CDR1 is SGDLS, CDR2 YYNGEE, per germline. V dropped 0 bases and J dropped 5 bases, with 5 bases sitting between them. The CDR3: CASSVGQETQYF. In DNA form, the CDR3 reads TGTGCCAGCAGCGTAGGTCAGGAGACCCAGTACTTC.

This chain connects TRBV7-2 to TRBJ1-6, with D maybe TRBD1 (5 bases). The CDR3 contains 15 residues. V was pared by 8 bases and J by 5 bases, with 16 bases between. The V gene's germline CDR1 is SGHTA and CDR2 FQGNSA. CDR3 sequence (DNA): TGTGCCAGCTTGGGGGGGTCCGTCCATAATTCACCCCTCCACTTT. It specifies CASLGGSVHNSPLHF.

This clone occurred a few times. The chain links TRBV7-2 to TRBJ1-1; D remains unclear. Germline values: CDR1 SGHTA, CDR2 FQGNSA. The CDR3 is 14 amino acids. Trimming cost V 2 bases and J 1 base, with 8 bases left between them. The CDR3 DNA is TGTGCCAGCAGCTTATATAATCCGAACACTGAAGCTTTCTTT. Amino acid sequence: CASSLYNPNTEAFF.

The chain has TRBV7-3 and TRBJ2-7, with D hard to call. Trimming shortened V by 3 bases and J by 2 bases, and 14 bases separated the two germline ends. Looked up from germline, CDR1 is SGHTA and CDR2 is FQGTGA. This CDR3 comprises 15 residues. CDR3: CASSFGPEVTYEQYF. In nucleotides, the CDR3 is TGTGCCAGCAGCTTTGGGCCAGAGGTTACCTACGAGCAGTACTTC.

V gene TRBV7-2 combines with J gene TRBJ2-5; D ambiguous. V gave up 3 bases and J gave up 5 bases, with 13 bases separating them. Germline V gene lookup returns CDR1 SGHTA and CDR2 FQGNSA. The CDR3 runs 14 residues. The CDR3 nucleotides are TGTGCCAGCAGCTTCTCCAAGGGCGGCGAGACCCAGTACTTC. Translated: CASSFSKGGETQYF.

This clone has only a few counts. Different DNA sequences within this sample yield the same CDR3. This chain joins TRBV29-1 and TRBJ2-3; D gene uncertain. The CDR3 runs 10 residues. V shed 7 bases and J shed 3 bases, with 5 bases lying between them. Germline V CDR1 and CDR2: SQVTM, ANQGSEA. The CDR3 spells CSARTDTQYF. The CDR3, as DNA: TGCAGCGCAAGGACAGATACGCAGTATTTT.

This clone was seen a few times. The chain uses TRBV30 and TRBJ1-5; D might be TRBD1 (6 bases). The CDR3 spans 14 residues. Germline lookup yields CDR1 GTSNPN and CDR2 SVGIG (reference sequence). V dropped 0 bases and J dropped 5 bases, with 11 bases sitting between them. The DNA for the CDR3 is TGTGCCTGGAGTGTGTGGGGGCCGGATCAGCCCCAGCATTTT. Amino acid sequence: CAWSVWGPDQPQHF. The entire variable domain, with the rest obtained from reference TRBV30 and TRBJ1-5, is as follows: SQTIHQWPATLVQPVGSPLSLECTVEGTSNPNLYWYRQAAGRGLQLLFYSVGIGQISSEVPQNLSASRPQDRQFILSSKKLLLSDSGFYLCAWSVWGPDQPQHFGDGTRLSIL.

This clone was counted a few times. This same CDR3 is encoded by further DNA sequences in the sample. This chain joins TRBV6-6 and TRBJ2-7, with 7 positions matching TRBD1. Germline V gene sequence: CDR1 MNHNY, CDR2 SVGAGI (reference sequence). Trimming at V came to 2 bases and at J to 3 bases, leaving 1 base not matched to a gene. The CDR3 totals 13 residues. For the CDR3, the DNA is TGTGCCAGCAGTTACCGGGACAGCTACGAGCAGTACTTC. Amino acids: CASSYRDSYEQYF.

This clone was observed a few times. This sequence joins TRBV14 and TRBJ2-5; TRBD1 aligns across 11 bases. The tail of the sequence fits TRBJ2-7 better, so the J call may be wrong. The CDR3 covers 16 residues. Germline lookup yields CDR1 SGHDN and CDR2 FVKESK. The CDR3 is CASSLRRDRGMYEQYF. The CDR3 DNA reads TGTGCCAGCAGCCTTCGAAGGGACAGGGGGATGTACGAGCAGTACTTC.

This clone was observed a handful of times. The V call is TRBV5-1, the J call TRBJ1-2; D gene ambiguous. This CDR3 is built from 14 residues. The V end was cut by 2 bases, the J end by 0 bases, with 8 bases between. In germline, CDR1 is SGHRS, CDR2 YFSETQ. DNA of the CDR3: TGCGCCAGCAGCTTAATGACGACTAACTATGGCTACACCTTC. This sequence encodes CASSLMTTNYGYTF.

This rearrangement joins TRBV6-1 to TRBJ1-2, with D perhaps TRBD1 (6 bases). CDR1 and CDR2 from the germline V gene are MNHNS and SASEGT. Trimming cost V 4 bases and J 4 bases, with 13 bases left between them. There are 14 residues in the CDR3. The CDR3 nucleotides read TGTGCCAGCAGTGGACGGGACAAAGGCTATGGCTACACCTTC. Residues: CASSGRDKGYGYTF.

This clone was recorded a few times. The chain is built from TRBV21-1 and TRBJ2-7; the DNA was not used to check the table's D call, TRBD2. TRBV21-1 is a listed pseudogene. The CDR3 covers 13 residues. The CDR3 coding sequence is TGTGCCAGCAGACACGGGGAGGCTGGCGAGCAGTACTTC. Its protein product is CASRHGEAGEQYF.

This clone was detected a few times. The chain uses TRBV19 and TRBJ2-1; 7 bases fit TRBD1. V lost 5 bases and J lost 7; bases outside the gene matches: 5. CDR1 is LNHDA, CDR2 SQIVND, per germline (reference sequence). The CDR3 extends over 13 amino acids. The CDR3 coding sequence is TGTGCCAGTAGTCCCACGACAGGGAATGAGCAGTTCTTC. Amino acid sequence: CASSPTTGNEQFF.

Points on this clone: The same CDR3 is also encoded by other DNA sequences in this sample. The CDR3 DNA is TGCGCCAGCAGCCAAGGTCGGGTCACCGGGGAGCTGTTTTTT. Residues: CASSQGRVTGELFF. V is TRBV4-3 and J is TRBJ2-2; D is unresolved. V lost 1 base and J 4 bases, leaving 7 bases between the germline ends. The CDR3 is made up of 14 amino acids. Germline V gives CDR1 LGHNA, CDR2 YSLEER.

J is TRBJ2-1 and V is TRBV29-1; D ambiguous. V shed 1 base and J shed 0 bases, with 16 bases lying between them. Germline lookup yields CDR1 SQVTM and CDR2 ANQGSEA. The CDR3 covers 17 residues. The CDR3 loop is CSVEGVPARSSYNEQFF. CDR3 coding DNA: TGCAGCGTTGAAGGTGTGCCCGCACGGAGCTCCTACAATGAGCAGTTCTTC.